The clone carrying this T cell receptor (beta chain) came up a few times. Its antigen is unidentified. In TCRdb, the 5' RACE reads were re-called with MiXCR into one record per CDR3 protein. The sample lists approximately 300,000 distinct CDR3 sequences, 6.8% occurring once. The data were obtained in a study of T cells after yellow fever vaccination. Findings of the study overall: Some clonotypes were seen in both the CD4 and the CD8 compartments. These made up a small share and likely arose from convergent recombination. Among primary-vaccination clones, most reappeared after the booster, at 96% for CD4 and 88% for CD8.

This CDR3 region has 14 residues. The germline gives CDR1 SGHTA, CDR2 FQGNSA. Trimming took 2 bases from V and 3 from J, leaving 11 bases between them. The TCR sequence derives from a man younger than 30 who received the YFV17D yellow fever vaccine. This chain links TRBV7-2 with TRBJ2-7, with D unclear. The starting material was PBMCs, obtained roughly 46 days after the first yellow fever vaccination. CDR3 sequence: CASSLNPGDYEQYF. CDR3 nucleotide sequence: TGTGCCAGCAGCTTAAACCCAGGAGACTACGAGCAGTACTTC.